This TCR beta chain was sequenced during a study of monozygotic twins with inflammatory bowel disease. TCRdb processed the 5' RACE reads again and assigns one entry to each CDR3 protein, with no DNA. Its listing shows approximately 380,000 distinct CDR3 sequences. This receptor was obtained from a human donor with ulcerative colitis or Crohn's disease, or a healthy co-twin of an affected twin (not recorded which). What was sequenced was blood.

CDR3: CASFTRSNSPLHF. This sequence joins TRBV6-1 and TRBJ1-6. This CDR3 has 13 residues. Germline V gives CDR1 MNHNS, CDR2 SASEGT.